This passage covers 10 T cell receptor beta chains from one sample sequenced in a study of technical replicates of blood from several donors. Libraries were prepared by immunoSEQ multiplex PCR; TCRdb keeps only in-frame clonotypes and omits some of them. The data hold tens of thousands of clones, with over 85% observed a single time. The specimen was T cells isolated from PBMCs. The receptors here all came from a human donor in good health.

The chain combines TRBV4-2 with TRBJ2-7; TRBD1 aligns across 9 bases. This CDR3 contains 16 residues. V was pared by 0 bases and J by 5 bases, with 8 bases of the junction left unmatched. Germline CDR1 LGHNA, CDR2 YNFKEQ. In DNA form, the CDR3 reads TGTGCCAGCAGCCAAGATCATTCGGGACAGGGTAACGAGCAGTACTTC. Its translation is CASSQDHSGQGNEQYF.

This clone turned up a few times. The V gene is TRBV7-9, the J gene TRBJ1-1, with D maybe TRBD1 (5 bases). This CDR3 is built from 12 residues. The ends were cut back, 7 bases at V and 4 bases at J, with 10 bases in the middle. Germline V gene sequence: CDR1 SEHNR, CDR2 FQNEAQ (reference sequence). CDR3: CASNSGGTEAFF. CDR3 sequence (DNA): TGTGCCAGCAATAGCGGGGGCACTGAAGCTTTCTTT. Together with reference TRBV7-9 and TRBJ1-1, the CDR3 gives the full variable domain: DTGVSQNPRHKITKRGQNVTFRCDPISEHNRLYWYRQTLGQGPEFLTYFQNEAQLEKSRLLSDRFSAERPKGSFSTLEIQRTEQGDSAMYLCASNSGGTEAFFGQGTRLTVV.

V is TRBV15 and J is TRBJ2-2, with 8 bases that match TRBD2. Trimming at V came to 3 bases and at J to 1 base, leaving 4 bases not matched to a gene. From germline, CDR1 is LNHNV and CDR2 YYDKDF (reference sequence). This CDR3 has 16 amino acids. CDR3 protein: CATSRRLARNTGELFF. DNA of the CDR3: TGTGCCACCAGCAGGAGACTAGCGAGGAACACCGGGGAGCTGTTTTTT.

This sequence joins TRBV5-4 and TRBJ2-6, with no clear D. The CDR3 contains 14 residues. Trimming left V 1 base short and J 2 bases short, with 4 bases between. The germline V gene encodes CDR1 SGHNT and CDR2 YYREEE (reference sequence). CDR3 bases: TGTGCCAGCAGCTTGAGAGCTGGGGCCAACGTCCTGACTTTC. Translation: CASSLRAGANVLTF.

The gene calls are TRBV6-5 and TRBJ1-4, with TRBD1 matching over 7 bases. The CDR3 sequence is 13 residues long. Germline CDR1 MNHEY, CDR2 SVGAGI. V lost 7 bases to trimming and J lost 8 bases; unmatched junction nucleotides: 7. CDR3: CASTTSGGEKLFF. The CDR3 bases are TGTGCCAGCACGACTTCAGGGGGGGAAAAACTGTTTTTT.

The gene calls are TRBV9 and TRBJ1-3, with no clear D. Germline CDR1 reads SGDLS; CDR2 reads YYNGEE. The CDR3 is made up of 15 amino acids. V was pared by 0 bases and J by 3 bases, with 10 bases between. CDR3 region: CASSVGPSLGNTIYF. The CDR3 DNA is TGTGCCAGCAGCGTAGGTCCGTCCCTTGGAAACACCATATATTTT.

The chain uses TRBV5-1 and TRBJ1-2; D gene ambiguous. There are 13 residues in the CDR3. CDR1 and CDR2 from the germline V gene are SGHRS and YFSETQ. The V and J ends lost 2 bases and 2 bases respectively, with 7 bases between them. DNA for the CDR3: TGCGCCAGCAGCTTATCGAGGAACTATGGCTACACCTTC. Amino acid sequence: CASSLSRNYGYTF.

The gene calls are TRBV5-4 and TRBJ2-2, with 7 bases lining up with TRBD1. CDR3 length: 17 amino acids. V trimming: 0 bases; J trimming: 4 bases; junction bases outside the gene matches: 9. The germline gives CDR1 SGHNT, CDR2 YYREEE (reference sequence). The DNA for the CDR3 is TGTGCCAGCAGCTTGGGGTTTGACAGGGCGGTCACCGGGGAGCTGTTTTTT. Translated, it gives CASSLGFDRAVTGELFF.

The chain joins TRBV6-5 to TRBJ2-5; TRBD2 agrees at 8 bases. The V gene end was trimmed by 2 bases and the J gene end by 1 base; junction bases not matched to a gene: 3. CDR3 length equals 15 residues. Germline-derived CDR1 and CDR2 are MNHEY and SVGAGI. The CDR3 DNA is TGTGCCAGCAGTTACAGCGGGAGACGCCAAGAGACCCAGTACTTC. It specifies CASSYSGRRQETQYF.

The chain carries TRBV5-5 and TRBJ2-7; tentatively, D is TRBD1 (6 bases). Germline V CDR1 and CDR2: SGHKS, YYEKEE (reference sequence). CDR3 length: 14 residues. V was trimmed by 0 bases and J by 3 bases, leaving 10 bases between them. CDR3 sequence (DNA): TGTGCCAGCAGCTTGGACAGGGCTGTCTACGAGCAGTACTTC. This translates into CASSLDRAVYEQYF.